The next 15 T cell receptor beta chains were all read from a single sample in a study of human T cells and chemical hapten exposure. Time point indicated: patch test 1, 2 weeks after DPC sensitization. Treatment defined: therapeutic diphenylcyclopropenone sensitization with weekly scalp DPC. TCRdb re-called the RACE reads with MiXCR, one entry per CDR3 protein. Of 380,000 or so distinct CDR3 sequences listed, around 4.8% were seen once; the top ten hold under 3%. This material consisted of whole blood, taken in connection with sensitization to the hapten diphenylcyclopropenone (DPC). The receptor source for this set is a woman aged 45-59 years with alopecia areata. Some clones in this sample may be carry-over from other donors' samples.

At least ten counts were recorded for this clonotype. The rearrangement uses TRBV18 and TRBJ2-6; D possibly corresponds to TRBD2 (5 bases). V gave up 6 bases and J gave up 7 bases, with 19 bases separating them. Per the germline V gene, CDR1 is KGHSH and CDR2 is LQKENI. The CDR3 is made up of 16 amino acids. The chain's CDR3 is CASSPSRGSSANVLTF. The CDR3 nucleotides are TGTGCCAGCTCCCCCTCCCGGGGAAGCTCCGCCAACGTCCTGACTTTC. The variable domain in full, completed from reference TRBV18 and TRBJ2-6, reads NAGVMQNPRHLVRRRGQEARLRCSPMKGHSHVYWYRQLPEEGLKFMVYLQKENIIDESGMPKERFSAEFPKEGPSILRIQQVVRGDSAAYFCASSPSRGSSANVLTFGAGSRLTVL.

The table lists this clonotype with many counts. The chain is built from TRBV29-1 and TRBJ1-1, with D hard to call. V lost 5 bases and J lost 1, with 8 bases in between. The CDR3 runs 12 residues. Per the germline V gene, CDR1 is SQVTM and CDR2 is ANQGSEA. The CDR3: CSVTLRNTEAFF. DNA for the CDR3: TGCAGCGTTACCCTTCGGAACACTGAAGCTTTCTTT.

This clonotype was seen at least ten times. This chain links TRBV2 with TRBJ2-3; TRBD1 agrees at 9 bases. This CDR3 contains 14 residues. Trimming cost V 5 bases and J 6 bases; bases outside gene matches: 6. The germline V gene encodes CDR1 SNHLY and CDR2 FYNNEI. The DNA of the CDR3 is TGTGCCAGCAGTCCGGACAGGGGATCCGATACGCAGTATTTT. It codes for CASSPDRGSDTQYF.

A few counts support this clonotype. The CDR3 sequence: CASRPGEGAYNEQFF. CDR3 coding DNA: TGTGCCAGCAGGCCCGGCGAGGGGGCCTACAATGAGCAGTTCTTC. The chain links TRBV6-2 or TRBV6-3 to TRBJ2-1, with a possible D match to TRBD1 (6 bases). The germline CDR1 and CDR2 sequences are MNHEY and SVGEGT. Between the trimmed V and J ends, which lost 6 bases and 2 bases, there was a span of 14 bases. CDR3 length: 15 amino acids.

This clonotype was seen a few times. This rearrangement joins TRBV9 to TRBJ2-2; 10 nucleotides align to TRBD2. The CDR3 is 17 residues long. Germline V gene sequence: CDR1 SGDLS, CDR2 YYNGEE. Trimming removed 4 bases from V and 2 bases from J; junction bases left unmatched: 8. CDR3 DNA: TGTGCCAGCAGCAGGAGAGCGGGGGGGCTTAACACCGGGGAGCTGTTTTTT. Protein: CASSRRAGGLNTGELFF.

This clonotype was seen many times. DNA for the CDR3: TGTGCCAGCAGCGGACATAACAGACGGGACTATGGCTACACCTTC. Translated: CASSGHNRRDYGYTF. The chain is built from TRBV9 and TRBJ1-2; D not resolved. V was shortened by 3 bases and J by 3 bases, with 15 bases between the two germline ends. The germline CDR1 and CDR2 sequences are SGDLS and YYNGEE. The CDR3 is 15 amino acids.

In its sample, this clonotype was seen many times. The CDR3, as DNA: TGTGCCAGCTCACCGGGACTAGCGGGAGGCCCTCTGTTCTTC. Amino acid sequence: CASSPGLAGGPLFF. This chain connects TRBV18 to TRBJ2-1, with TRBD2 matching 15 bases. CDR1 and CDR2 (germline): KGHSH, LQKENI. The CDR3 is 14 residues long. J was trimmed by 15 bases and V by 3 bases; bases with no gene match: 6.

The chain employs TRBV5-1 and TRBJ1-4; possible D gene TRBD1, 6 bases. CDR1 is SGHRS and CDR2 is YFSETQ in the germline V gene. This CDR3 contains 15 residues. V was cut by 4 bases and J by 2 bases, with 12 bases left in between. The chain's CDR3 is CASSGGWATNEKLFF. The CDR3 DNA reads as TGCGCCAGCAGCGGGGGCTGGGCCACTAATGAAAAACTGTTTTTT.

This clonotype was found a few times. The CDR3 nucleotides are TGTGCCACCAGCTCGGACAGGGCAGCAAACACCATATATTTT. It yields the protein CATSSDRAANTIYF. The genes are TRBV15 and TRBJ1-3; 8 nucleotides match TRBD1. The CDR3 extends over 14 amino acids. CDR1 and CDR2 (germline): LNHNV, YYDKDF (reference sequence). V lost 5 bases and J lost 6; bases outside the gene matches: 6.

This clonotype has at least ten counts. The chain carries TRBV20-1 and TRBJ2-7; 8 bases fit TRBD2. Germline CDR1 DFQATT, CDR2 SNEGSKA (reference sequence). The CDR3 contains 15 residues. The V gene end was trimmed by 6 bases and the J gene end by 1 base; junction bases not matched to a gene: 11. DNA of the CDR3: TGCAGTGCAATTCCCCAGCGGGAGAGGTCCTACGAGCAGTACTTC. Its protein product is CSAIPQRERSYEQYF.

This clonotype was counted many times. The chain is built from TRBV15 and TRBJ2-3; TRBD1 matches at 7 bases. CDR1 is LNHNV, CDR2 YYDKDF, per germline (reference sequence). Trimming at V came to 1 base and at J to 0 bases, leaving 4 bases not matched to a gene. The CDR3 has 16 amino acids. CDR3 DNA: TGTGCCACCAGCAGAGGAGGGGGCAAGAGCACAGATACGCAGTATTTT. Its translation is CATSRGGGKSTDTQYF.

This clonotype was seen more than once but under ten times. The J gene is TRBJ1-1, the V gene TRBV7-9; possible D gene TRBD1, 6 bases. The CDR3 has 14 residues. The ends were cut back, 3 bases at V and 1 base at J, with 9 bases in the middle. Germline CDR1 and CDR2: SEHNR and FQNEAQ (reference sequence). In DNA, the CDR3 is TGTGCCAGCAGCTTCAGGGGACAGAACACTGAAGCTTTCTTT. Translated, it gives CASSFRGQNTEAFF.

This clonotype came up a few times. The V and J genes are TRBV5-1 and TRBJ2-3, with D tentatively TRBD1 (6 bases). In germline, CDR1 is SGHRS, CDR2 YFSETQ. V lost 0 bases and J 3 bases, leaving 17 bases between the germline ends. This CDR3 spans 17 amino acids. CDR3 nucleotide sequence: TGCGCCAGCAGCTTGGTGGCGGACAGCTACCATACAGATACGCAGTATTTT. Translation gives CASSLVADSYHTDTQYF.

The table lists this clonotype with many counts. The chain links TRBV27 to TRBJ2-7, with D possibly matching TRBD1 (5 bases). Germline V gene data show CDR1 as MNHEY and CDR2 as SMNVEV (reference sequence). V lost 3 bases and J lost 3, with 12 bases in between. The CDR3 length is 14 residues. As DNA, the CDR3 is TGTGCCAGCAGTTTCGGTCGCCAGGGCTACGAGCAGTACTTC. Translating it yields CASSFGRQGYEQYF.

J is TRBJ2-5 and V is TRBV5-1, with D perhaps TRBD2 (5 bases). The CDR3 loop spans 15 amino acids. From germline, CDR1 is SGHRS and CDR2 YFSETQ. V was pared by 2 bases and J by 5 bases, with 16 bases between. The chain's CDR3 is CASSFIGSGRETQYF. The CDR3 DNA is TGCGCCAGCAGCTTTATAGGCAGCGGCCGGGAGACCCAGTACTTC.